This is a list of T cell receptor beta chains from one sample in a study of T cell changes during pregnancy in multiple sclerosis. TCRdb keeps only in-frame clones here, not all; method: immunoSEQ multiplex PCR. The top ten hold less than 2.5% of the sample, which has fewer than 100,000 clones, around 89% seen once. The sequences come from peripheral blood, collected before pregnancy. The receptors shown here come from a female donor with multiple sclerosis, enrolled in a pregnancy study. Both conserved end residues are part of each CDR3. Each record gives: D gene, J gene, V gene, clone size, CDR3 protein, CDR3 DNA. D genes are given only for firm matches. The size of a clone is reported for some rows only, either as once, few or many, or as a class for expanded clones.

NA,TRBJ1-6,TRBV30,NA,CAWRQGGPLHF,TGTGCCTGGAGACAGGGCGGGCCCCTCCACTTT
TRBD1,TRBJ1-5,TRBV30,NA,CAWRLRDRGNQPQHF,TGTGCCTGGAGATTGCGGGACAGGGGAAATCAGCCCCAGCATTTT
NA,TRBJ1-1,TRBV25-1,once,CASRRGTEAFF,TGTGCCAGCAGGAGAGGTACTGAAGCTTTCTTT
TRBD2,TRBJ2-5,TRBV5-1,NA,CASSLGLAGDQETQYF,TGCGCCAGCAGCTTGGGGCTAGCGGGGGACCAAGAGACCCAGTACTTC
TRBD1,TRBJ1-6,TRBV7-6,NA,CASSLGQGSVSSPLHF,TGTGCCAGCAGCTTGGGACAGGGGAGCGTGAGTTCACCCCTCCACTTT
NA,TRBJ2-1,TRBV18,NA,CASSPIIHTGTYNEQFF,TGTGCCAGCTCACCCATTATACATACAGGCACCTACAATGAGCAGTTCTTC
TRBD2,TRBJ2-7,TRBV2,NA,CASSVVAGGFFEQYF,TGTGCCAGCAGTGTAGTAGCGGGGGGCTTCTTTGAGCAGTACTTC
NA,TRBJ1-6,TRBV18,once,CASSPPAGPRDSPLHF,TGTGCCAGCTCACCACCGGCAGGGCCGCGAGATTCACCCCTCCACTTT
NA,TRBJ2-5,TRBV5-4,NA,CASSRIETGYGETQYF,TGTGCCAGCAGCCGTATTGAAACAGGGTACGGGGAGACCCAGTACTTC
TRBD1,TRBJ2-5,TRBV5-1,NA,CASSTSGTGGETQYF,TGCGCCAGCAGCACCTCCGGGACAGGGGGGGAGACCCAGTACTTC
TRBD1,TRBJ1-1,TRBV7-3,NA,CASSSNRGDRSAEAFF,TGTGCCAGCAGCTCGAACCGCGGGGACAGAAGTGCAGAAGCTTTCTTT
TRBD1,TRBJ1-6,TRBV5-6,NA,CASSRTGGSPLHF,TGTGCCAGCAGCCGGACAGGGGGATCACCCCTCCACTTT
TRBD1,TRBJ2-3,TRBV27,NA,CASTRTGATDTQYF,TGTGCCAGCACCAGGACAGGGGCCACAGATACGCAGTATTTT
TRBD1,TRBJ1-5,TRBV6-5,NA,CASSSLTGDQPQHF,TGTGCCAGCAGTTCCCTGACAGGGGATCAGCCCCAGCATTTT
TRBD2,TRBJ2-3,TRBV5-8,NA,CASSSGLAGLDTQYF,TGTGCCAGCAGCTCGGGACTAGCGGGATTAGATACGCAGTATTTT
TRBD1,TRBJ1-6,TRBV2,NA,CASIRDRDNSPLHF,TGTGCCAGCATCCGGGACAGGGATAATTCACCCCTCCACTTT
TRBD1,TRBJ1-2,TRBV5-1,NA,CASSLQGAGGYTF,TGCGCCAGCAGCTTACAGGGGGCCGGTGGCTACACCTTC
NA,TRBJ1-5,TRBV6-1,NA,CASSVTGDNQPQHF,TGTGCCAGCAGTGTTACGGGGGACAATCAGCCCCAGCATTTT
TRBD2,TRBJ2-5,TRBV30,NA,CAWSVGTSGGETQYF,TGTGCCTGGAGTGTAGGGACTAGCGGGGGGGAGACCCAGTACTTC
NA,TRBJ2-3,TRBV18,NA,CASSPLQGADTQYF,TGTGCCAGCTCACCGCTCCAGGGCGCAGATACGCAGTATTTT
NA,TRBJ1-2,TRBV7-2,NA,CASSLAHRARGYTF,TGTGCCAGCAGCTTAGCGCACAGGGCTCGCGGCTACACCTTC
TRBD2,TRBJ2-1,TRBV9,NA,CASSEYSGGAPGEQFF,TGTGCCAGCAGCGAGTACAGCGGGGGGGCACCCGGTGAGCAGTTCTTC
NA,TRBJ1-1,TRBV7-2,NA,CASSLLGALNTEAFF,TGTGCCAGCAGCTTATTAGGGGCTCTGAACACTGAAGCTTTCTTT
NA,TRBJ1-2,TRBV5-1,once,CASSLAGGTNYGYTF,TGCGCCAGCAGCTTGGCGGGAGGGACTAACTATGGCTACACCTTC
NA,TRBJ2-7,TRBV9,once,CASSVNSYEQYF,TGTGCCAGCAGCGTGAACAGTTACGAGCAGTACTTC
NA,TRBJ1-2,TRBV6-6,NA,CASSSGYGYTF,TGTGCCAGCAGTTCGGGTTATGGCTACACCTTC
TRBD2,TRBJ2-1,TRBV5-4,NA,CASRPIAGVGSYNEQFF,TGTGCCAGCAGACCAATAGCGGGGGTGGGTTCCTACAATGAGCAGTTCTTC
TRBD1,TRBJ1-3,TRBV30,NA,CGAGQGNSGNTIYF,TGTGGCGCAGGACAGGGAAACTCTGGAAACACCATATATTTT
TRBD2,TRBJ2-7,TRBV4-1,NA,CASSLYHSGGVYEQYF,TGCGCCAGCAGCCTATATCATAGCGGGGGGGTCTACGAGCAGTACTTC
TRBD1,TRBJ2-2,TRBV19,NA,CASRRQGDAGELFF,TGTGCCAGTAGGAGACAGGGGGACGCCGGGGAGCTGTTTTTT
NA,TRBJ2-1,TRBV10-3,NA,CAISDGGSEQFF,TGTGCCATCAGTGACGGCGGGTCTGAGCAGTTCTTC
NA,TRBJ2-7,TRBV7-2,NA,CASRRGSYEQYF,TGTGCCAGCAGGCGCGGCTCCTACGAGCAGTACTTC
NA,TRBJ2-7,TRBV6-5,NA,CASSQGGYEQYF,TGTGCCAGCAGCCAAGGGGGCTACGAGCAGTACTTC
NA,TRBJ2-5,TRBV18,NA,CASSPPAYRETQYF,TGTGCCAGCTCACCACCGGCATACAGGGAGACCCAGTACTTC
TRBD1,TRBJ1-1,TRBV29-1,NA,CSVPPLRDRGRRGTEAFF,TGCAGCGTTCCCCCGCTCCGGGACAGGGGGCGCCGAGGCACTGAAGCTTTCTTT
NA,TRBJ2-6,TRBV5-1,NA,CASSLAPGLSSSGANVLTF,TGCGCCAGCAGCTTGGCTCCGGGACTTAGCAGCTCTGGGGCCAACGTCCTGACTTTC
TRBD1,TRBJ2-3,TRBV15,NA,CATSRSPDRAPTDTQYF,TGTGCCACCAGCAGGTCACCGGACAGGGCACCCACAGATACGCAGTATTTT
NA,TRBJ2-7,TRBV4-1,NA,CASSPGQGGDYEQYF,TGCGCCAGCAGCCCCGGACAGGGAGGGGACTACGAGCAGTACTTC
TRBD1,TRBJ2-7,TRBV6-5,NA,CASSTRDRGPHEQYF,TGTGCCAGCAGTACCCGGGACAGGGGTCCCCACGAGCAGTACTTC
NA,TRBJ1-6,TRBV28,NA,CASSLAQAVSPLHF,TGTGCCAGCAGTTTAGCACAGGCGGTTTCACCCCTCCACTTT
NA,TRBJ1-4,TRBV5-1,NA,CASSLGGQINEKLFF,TGCGCCAGCAGCTTGGGAGGGCAGATAAATGAAAAACTGTTTTTT
NA,TRBJ2-3,TRBV27,NA,CASSPPDSRNTQYF,TGTGCCAGCAGTCCACCTGACTCCCGAAATACGCAGTATTTT
NA,TRBJ2-1,TRBV6-1,NA,CASSETQTPPNEQFF,TGTGCCAGCAGTGAAACCCAGACACCGCCCAATGAGCAGTTCTTC
NA,TRBJ2-2,TRBV7-3,NA,CASSGPGREEVGELFF,TGTGCCAGCAGCGGTCCGGGCAGGGAGGAAGTTGGGGAGCTGTTTTTT
TRBD2,TRBJ2-1,TRBV30,NA,CAWSVKAGGNEQFF,TGTGCCTGGAGTGTAAAAGCGGGGGGCAATGAGCAGTTCTTC
NA,TRBJ1-6,TRBV5-4,NA,CASSSPQGGNDSPLHF,TGTGCCAGCAGCTCACCCCAAGGGGGAAATGATTCACCCCTCCACTTT
TRBD2,TRBJ2-5,TRBV7-9,NA,CASSPLAGVGETQYF,TGTGCCAGCAGCCCCCTAGCGGGGGTAGGAGAGACCCAGTACTTC
TRBD1,TRBJ1-2,TRBV30,NA,CAWSVGGGYTF,TGTGCCTGGAGTGTAGGGGGCGGCTACACCTTC
TRBD1,TRBJ2-1,TRBV4-3,NA,CASSPRQGANNEQFF,TGCGCCAGCAGCCCCCGACAGGGGGCGAACAATGAGCAGTTCTTC
NA,TRBJ2-7,TRBV28,NA,CASGRGYEQYF,TGTGCCAGTGGACGGGGCTACGAGCAGTACTTC
TRBD1,TRBJ1-2,TRBV5-4,NA,CASSLVGQGYSYTF,TGTGCCAGCAGCTTGGTCGGACAGGGTTACAGCTACACCTTC
NA,TRBJ2-7,TRBV27,NA,CASSPRGAYEQYF,TGTGCCAGCAGTCCCAGGGGGGCCTACGAGCAGTACTTC
NA,TRBJ2-7,TRBV6-5,once,CASRRGLGIYEQYF,TGTGCCAGCAGAAGGGGATTAGGGATCTACGAGCAGTACTTC
TRBD1,TRBJ1-2,TRBV2,NA,CASRRTGADYGYTF,TGTGCCAGCAGAAGGACAGGGGCGGACTATGGCTACACCTTC
TRBD1,TRBJ1-2,TRBV2,NA,CASSETPGTGGYTF,TGTGCCAGCAGTGAAACACCAGGGACAGGGGGCTACACCTTC